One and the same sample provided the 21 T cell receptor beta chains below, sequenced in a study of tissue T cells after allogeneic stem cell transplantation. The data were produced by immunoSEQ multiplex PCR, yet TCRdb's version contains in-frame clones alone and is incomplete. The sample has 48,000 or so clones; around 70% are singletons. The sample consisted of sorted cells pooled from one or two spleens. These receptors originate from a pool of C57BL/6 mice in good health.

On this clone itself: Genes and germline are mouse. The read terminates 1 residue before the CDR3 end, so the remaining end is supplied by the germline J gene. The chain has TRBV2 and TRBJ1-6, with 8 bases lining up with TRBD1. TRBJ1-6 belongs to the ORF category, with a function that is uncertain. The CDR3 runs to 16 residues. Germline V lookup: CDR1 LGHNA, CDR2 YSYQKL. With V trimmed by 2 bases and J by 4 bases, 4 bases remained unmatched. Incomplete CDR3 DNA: TGTGCCAGCAGCCAATCCGGGACAGGATATAATTCGCCCCTCTAC. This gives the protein CASSQSGTGYNSPLY. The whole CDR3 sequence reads CASSQSGTGYNSPLYF.

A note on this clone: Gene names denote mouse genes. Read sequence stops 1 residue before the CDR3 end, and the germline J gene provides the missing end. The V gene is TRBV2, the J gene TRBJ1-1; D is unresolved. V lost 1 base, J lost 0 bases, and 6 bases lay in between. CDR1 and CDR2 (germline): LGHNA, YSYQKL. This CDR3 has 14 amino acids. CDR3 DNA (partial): TGTGCCAGCAGCCAAGGAACAACAAACACAGAAGTCTTC. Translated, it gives CASSQGTTNTEVF. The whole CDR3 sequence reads CASSQGTTNTEVFF.

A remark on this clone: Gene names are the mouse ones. The CDR3 spells CASSDPGGDTGQLYF. The covered CDR3 bases are TGTGCCAGCAGTGATCCTGGGGGCGACACCGGGCAGCTCTAC. The chain links TRBV13-1 to TRBJ2-2; a possible D gene is TRBD2 (7 bases). The CDR3 goes on 1 residue after the read ends, and that part is filled in from the germline J gene. From germline, CDR1 is NSHNY and CDR2 SYGAGN. Deletions cut 1 base from V and 3 bases from J, with 10 bases between. The CDR3 is made up of 15 amino acids.

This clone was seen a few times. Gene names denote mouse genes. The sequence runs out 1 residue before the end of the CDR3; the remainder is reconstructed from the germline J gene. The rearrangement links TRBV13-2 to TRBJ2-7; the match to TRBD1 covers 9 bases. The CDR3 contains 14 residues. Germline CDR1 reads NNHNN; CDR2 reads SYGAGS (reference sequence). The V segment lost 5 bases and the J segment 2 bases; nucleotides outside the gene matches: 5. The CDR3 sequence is CASGTGTGTYEQYF. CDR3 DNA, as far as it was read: TGTGCCAGCGGAACCGGGACAGGGACCTATGAACAGTAC.

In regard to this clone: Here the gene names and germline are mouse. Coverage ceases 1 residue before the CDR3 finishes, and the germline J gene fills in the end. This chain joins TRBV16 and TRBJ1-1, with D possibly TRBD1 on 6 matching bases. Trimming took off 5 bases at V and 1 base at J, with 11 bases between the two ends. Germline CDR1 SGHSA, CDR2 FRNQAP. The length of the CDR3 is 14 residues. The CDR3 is CASSPGQKNTEVFF. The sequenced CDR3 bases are TGTGCAAGCAGCCCGGGACAAAAAAACACAGAAGTCTTC. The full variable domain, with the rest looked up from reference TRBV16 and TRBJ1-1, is NAGVIQTPRHKVTGKGQEATLWCEPISGHSAVFWYRQTIVQGLEFLTYFRNQAPIDDSGMPKERFSAQMPNQSHSTLKIQSTQPQDSAVYLCASSPGQKNTEVFFGKGTRLTVV.

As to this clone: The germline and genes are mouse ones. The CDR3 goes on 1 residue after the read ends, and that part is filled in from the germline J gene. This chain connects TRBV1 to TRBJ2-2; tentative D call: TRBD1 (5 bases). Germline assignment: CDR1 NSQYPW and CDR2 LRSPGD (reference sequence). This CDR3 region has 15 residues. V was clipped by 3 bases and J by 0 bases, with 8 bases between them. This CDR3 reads CTCSATASNTGQLYF. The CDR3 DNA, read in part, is TGCACCTGCAGTGCGACAGCCTCAAACACCGGGCAGCTCTAC.

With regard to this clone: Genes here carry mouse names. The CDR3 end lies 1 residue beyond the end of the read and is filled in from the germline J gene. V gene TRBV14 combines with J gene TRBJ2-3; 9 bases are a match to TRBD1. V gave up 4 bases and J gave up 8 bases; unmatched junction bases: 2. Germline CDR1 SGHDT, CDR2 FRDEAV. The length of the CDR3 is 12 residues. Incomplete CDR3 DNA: TGTGCCAGCAGTGGGACAGGGAGAACGCTGTAT. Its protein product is CASSGTGRTLY. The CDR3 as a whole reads CASSGTGRTLYF.

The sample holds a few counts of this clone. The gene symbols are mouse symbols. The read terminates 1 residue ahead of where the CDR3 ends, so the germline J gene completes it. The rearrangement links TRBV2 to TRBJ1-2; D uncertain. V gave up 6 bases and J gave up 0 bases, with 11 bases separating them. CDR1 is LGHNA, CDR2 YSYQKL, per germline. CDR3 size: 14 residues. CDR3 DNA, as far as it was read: TGTGCCAGCAGTCCGACGATTGCAAACTCCGACTACACC. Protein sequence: CASSPTIANSDYT. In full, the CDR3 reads CASSPTIANSDYTF.

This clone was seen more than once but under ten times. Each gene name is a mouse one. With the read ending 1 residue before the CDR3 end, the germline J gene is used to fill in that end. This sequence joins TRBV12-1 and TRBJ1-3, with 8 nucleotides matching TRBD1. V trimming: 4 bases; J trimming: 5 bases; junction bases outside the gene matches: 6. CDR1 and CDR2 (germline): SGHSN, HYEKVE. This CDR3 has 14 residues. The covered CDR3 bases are TGTGCCAGCTCCCGGGACAGGAGGAGAAATACGCTCTAT. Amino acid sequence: CASSRDRRRNTLY. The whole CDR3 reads CASSRDRRRNTLYF.

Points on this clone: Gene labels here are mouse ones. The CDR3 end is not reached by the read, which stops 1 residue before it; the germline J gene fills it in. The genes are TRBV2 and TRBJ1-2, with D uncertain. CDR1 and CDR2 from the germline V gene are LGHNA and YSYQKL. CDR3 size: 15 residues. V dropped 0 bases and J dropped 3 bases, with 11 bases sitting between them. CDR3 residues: CASSQDGGWDSDYTF. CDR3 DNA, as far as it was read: TGTGCCAGCAGCCAAGATGGAGGGTGGGACTCCGACTACACC.

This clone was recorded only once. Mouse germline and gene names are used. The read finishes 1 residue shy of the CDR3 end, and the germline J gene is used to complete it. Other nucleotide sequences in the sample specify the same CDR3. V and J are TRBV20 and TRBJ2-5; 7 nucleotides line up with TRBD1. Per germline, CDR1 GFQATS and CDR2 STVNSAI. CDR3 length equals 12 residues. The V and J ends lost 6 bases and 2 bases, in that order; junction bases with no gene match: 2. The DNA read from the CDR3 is TGTGGTGCCCGACAGGGCCAAGACACCCAGTAC. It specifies CGARQGQDTQY. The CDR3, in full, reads CGARQGQDTQYF.

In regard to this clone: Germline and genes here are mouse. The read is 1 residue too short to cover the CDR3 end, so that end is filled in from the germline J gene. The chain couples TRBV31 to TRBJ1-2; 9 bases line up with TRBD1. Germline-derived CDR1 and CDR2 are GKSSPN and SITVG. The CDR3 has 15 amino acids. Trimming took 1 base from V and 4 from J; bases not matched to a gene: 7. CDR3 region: CAWSPQGAQGSDYTF. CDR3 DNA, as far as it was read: TGTGCCTGGAGTCCACAGGGGGCGCAGGGCTCCGACTACACC.

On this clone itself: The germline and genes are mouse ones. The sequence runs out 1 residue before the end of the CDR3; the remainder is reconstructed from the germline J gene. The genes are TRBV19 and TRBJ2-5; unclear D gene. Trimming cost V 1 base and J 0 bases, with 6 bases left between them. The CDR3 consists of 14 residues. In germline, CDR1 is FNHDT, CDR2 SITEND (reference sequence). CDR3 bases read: TGTGCCAGCAGTATAAGCTGGAACCAAGACACCCAGTAC. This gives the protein CASSISWNQDTQY. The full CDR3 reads CASSISWNQDTQYF. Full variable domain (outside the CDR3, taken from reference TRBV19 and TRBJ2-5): GGIITQTPKFLIGQEGQKLTLKCQQNFNHDTMYWYRQDSGKGLRLIYYSITENDLQKGDLSEGYDASREKKSSFSLTVTSAQKNEMAVFLCASSISWNQDTQYFGPGTRLLVL.

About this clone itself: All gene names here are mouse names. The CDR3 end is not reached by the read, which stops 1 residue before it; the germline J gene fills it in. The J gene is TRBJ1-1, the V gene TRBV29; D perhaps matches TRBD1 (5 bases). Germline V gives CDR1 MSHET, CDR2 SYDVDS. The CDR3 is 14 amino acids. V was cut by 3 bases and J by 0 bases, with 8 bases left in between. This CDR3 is CASSFGATNTEVFF. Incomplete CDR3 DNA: TGTGCTAGCAGTTTTGGGGCAACAAACACAGAAGTCTTC.

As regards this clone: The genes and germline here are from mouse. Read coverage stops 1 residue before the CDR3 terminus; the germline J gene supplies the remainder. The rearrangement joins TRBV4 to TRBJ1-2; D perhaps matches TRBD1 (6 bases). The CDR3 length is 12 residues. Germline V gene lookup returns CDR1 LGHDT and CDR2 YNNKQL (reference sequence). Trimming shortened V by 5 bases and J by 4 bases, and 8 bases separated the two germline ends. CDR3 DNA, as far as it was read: TGTGCCAGCAGCCCGACAGGCTCCGACTACACC. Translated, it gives CASSPTGSDYT. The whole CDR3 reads CASSPTGSDYTF.

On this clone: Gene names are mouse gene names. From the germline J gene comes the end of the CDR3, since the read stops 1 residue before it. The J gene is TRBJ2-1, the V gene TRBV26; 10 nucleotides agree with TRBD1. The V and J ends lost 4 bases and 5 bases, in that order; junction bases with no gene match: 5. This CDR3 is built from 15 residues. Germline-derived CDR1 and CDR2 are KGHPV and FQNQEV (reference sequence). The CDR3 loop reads CASSQGQGNDAEQFF. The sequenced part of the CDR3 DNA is TGTGCCAGCAGTCAGGGACAGGGGAATGATGCTGAGCAGTTC.

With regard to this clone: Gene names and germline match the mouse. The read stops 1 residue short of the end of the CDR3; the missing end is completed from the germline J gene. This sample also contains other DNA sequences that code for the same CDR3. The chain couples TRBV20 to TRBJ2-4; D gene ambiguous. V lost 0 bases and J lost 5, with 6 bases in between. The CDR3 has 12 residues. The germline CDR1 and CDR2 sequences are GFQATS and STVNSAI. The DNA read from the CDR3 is TGTGGTGCTAGGGATCGGGGAAACACCTTGTAC. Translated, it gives CGARDRGNTLY. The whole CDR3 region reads CGARDRGNTLYF.

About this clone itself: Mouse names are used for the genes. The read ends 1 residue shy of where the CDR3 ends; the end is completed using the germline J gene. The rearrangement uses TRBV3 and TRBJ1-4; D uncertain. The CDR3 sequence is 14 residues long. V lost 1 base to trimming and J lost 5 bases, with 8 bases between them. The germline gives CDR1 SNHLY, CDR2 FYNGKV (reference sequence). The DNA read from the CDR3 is TGTGCCAGCAGCTTAGGGCAAAAAAACGAAAGATTATTT. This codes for CASSLGQKNERLF. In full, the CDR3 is CASSLGQKNERLFF.

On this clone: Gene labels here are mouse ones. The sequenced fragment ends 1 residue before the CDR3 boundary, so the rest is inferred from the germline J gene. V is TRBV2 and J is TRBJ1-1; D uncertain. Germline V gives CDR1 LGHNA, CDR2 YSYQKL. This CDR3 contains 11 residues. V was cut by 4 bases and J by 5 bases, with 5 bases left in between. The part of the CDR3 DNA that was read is TGTGCCAGCAGCCTCGAAACAGAAGTCTTC. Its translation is CASSLETEVF. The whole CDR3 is CASSLETEVFF.

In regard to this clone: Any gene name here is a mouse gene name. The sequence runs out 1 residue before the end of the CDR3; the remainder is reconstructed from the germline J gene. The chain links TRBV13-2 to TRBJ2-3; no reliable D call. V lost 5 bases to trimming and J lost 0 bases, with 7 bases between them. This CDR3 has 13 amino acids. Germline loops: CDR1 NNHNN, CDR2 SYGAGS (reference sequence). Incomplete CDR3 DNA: TGTGCCAGCGGGGACCCCAGTGCAGAAACGCTGTAT. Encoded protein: CASGDPSAETLY. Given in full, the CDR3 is CASGDPSAETLYF.

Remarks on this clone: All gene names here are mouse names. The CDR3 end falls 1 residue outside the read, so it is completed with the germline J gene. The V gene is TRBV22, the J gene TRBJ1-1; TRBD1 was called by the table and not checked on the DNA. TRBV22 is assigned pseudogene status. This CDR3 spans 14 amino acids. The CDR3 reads CASSCARGYTEVFF. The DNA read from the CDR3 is TGTGCCAGCAGTTGTGCCAGGGGGTACACAGAAGTCTTC.